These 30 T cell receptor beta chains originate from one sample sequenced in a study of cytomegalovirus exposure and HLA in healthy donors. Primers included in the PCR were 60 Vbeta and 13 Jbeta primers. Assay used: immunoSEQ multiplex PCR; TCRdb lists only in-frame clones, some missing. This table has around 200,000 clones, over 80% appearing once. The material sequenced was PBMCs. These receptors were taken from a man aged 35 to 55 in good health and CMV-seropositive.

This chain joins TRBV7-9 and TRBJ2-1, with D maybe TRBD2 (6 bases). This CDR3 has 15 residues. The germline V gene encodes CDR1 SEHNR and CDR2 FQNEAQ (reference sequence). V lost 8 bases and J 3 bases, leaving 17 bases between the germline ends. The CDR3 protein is CASLRAAGIYNEQFF. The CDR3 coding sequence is TGTGCCAGCCTCCGGGCCGCGGGAATCTACAATGAGCAGTTCTTC.

The CDR3 bases are TGTGCCAGCAGCTTCTCTCTAGCGGTCACAGATACGCAGTATTTT. Encoded protein: CASSFSLAVTDTQYF. V gene TRBV13 combines with J gene TRBJ2-3; 7 bases align to TRBD2. With V trimmed by 3 bases and J by 2 bases, 5 bases remained unmatched. The CDR3 has 15 residues. The germline CDR1 and CDR2 sequences are PRHDT and FYEKMQ (reference sequence).

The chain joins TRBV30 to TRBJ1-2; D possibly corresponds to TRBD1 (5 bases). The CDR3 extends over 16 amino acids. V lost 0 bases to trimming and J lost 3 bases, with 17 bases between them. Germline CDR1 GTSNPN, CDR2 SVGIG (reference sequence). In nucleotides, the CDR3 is TGTGCCTGGAGTGTACATCTAGGGGAGGGAGACTATGGCTACACCTTC. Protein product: CAWSVHLGEGDYGYTF.

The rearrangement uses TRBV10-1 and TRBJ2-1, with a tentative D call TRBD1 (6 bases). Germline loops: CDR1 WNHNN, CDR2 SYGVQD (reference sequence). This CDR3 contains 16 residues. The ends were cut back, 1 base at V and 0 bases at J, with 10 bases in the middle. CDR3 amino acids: CASSEYRDGSYNEQFF. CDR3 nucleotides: TGCGCCAGCAGTGAGTACAGGGACGGCTCCTACAATGAGCAGTTCTTC.

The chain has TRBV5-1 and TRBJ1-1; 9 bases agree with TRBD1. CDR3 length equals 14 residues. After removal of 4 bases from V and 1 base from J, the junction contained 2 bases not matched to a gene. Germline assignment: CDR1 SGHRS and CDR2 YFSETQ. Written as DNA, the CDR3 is TGCGCCAGCAGCCCGGACAGGGGGAACACTGAAGCTTTCTTT. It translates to CASSPDRGNTEAFF.

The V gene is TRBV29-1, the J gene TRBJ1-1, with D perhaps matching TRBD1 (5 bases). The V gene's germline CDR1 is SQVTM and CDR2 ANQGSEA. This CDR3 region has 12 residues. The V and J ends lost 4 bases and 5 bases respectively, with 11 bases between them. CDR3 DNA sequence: TGCAGCGTTGTAGTGGGGGGGACTGAAGCTTTCTTT. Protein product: CSVVVGGTEAFF.

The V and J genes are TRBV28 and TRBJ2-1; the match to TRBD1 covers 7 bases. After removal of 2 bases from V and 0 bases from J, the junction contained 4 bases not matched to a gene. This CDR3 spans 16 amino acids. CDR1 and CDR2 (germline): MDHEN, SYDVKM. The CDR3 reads CASSLVGTASYNEQFF. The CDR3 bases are TGTGCCAGCAGTTTAGTCGGGACAGCCTCCTACAATGAGCAGTTCTTC.

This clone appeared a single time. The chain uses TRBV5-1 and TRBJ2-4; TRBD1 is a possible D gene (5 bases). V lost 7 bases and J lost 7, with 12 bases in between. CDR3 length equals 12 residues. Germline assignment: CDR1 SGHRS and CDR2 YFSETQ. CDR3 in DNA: TGCGCCAGCGCGGACACCCTGAACATTCAGTACTTC. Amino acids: CASADTLNIQYF.

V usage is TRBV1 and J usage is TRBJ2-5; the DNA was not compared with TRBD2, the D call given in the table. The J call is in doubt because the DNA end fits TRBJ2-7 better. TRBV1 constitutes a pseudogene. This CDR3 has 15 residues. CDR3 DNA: TGCACCAGCATCCTCCGAACGGGAGGGTACTACGAGCAGTACTTC. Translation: CTSILRTGGYYEQYF.

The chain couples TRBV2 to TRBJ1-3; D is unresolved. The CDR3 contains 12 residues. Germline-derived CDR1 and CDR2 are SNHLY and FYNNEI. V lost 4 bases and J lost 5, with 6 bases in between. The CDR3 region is CASSGARNTIYF. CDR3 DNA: TGTGCCAGCAGTGGGGCCAGAAACACCATATATTTT.

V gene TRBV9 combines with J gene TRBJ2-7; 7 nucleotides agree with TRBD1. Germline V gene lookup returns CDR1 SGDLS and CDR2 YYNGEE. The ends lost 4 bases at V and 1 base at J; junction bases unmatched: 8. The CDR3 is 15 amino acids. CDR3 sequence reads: CASSPKGQPSYEQYF. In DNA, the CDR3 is TGTGCCAGCAGCCCTAAGGGACAGCCATCCTACGAGCAGTACTTC.

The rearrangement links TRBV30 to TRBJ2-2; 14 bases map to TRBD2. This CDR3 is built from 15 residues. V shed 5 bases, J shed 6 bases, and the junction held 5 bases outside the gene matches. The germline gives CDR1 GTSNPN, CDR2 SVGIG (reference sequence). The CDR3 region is CAWGLGLAGAGELFF. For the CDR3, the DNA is TGTGCCTGGGGGTTGGGACTAGCGGGAGCCGGGGAGCTGTTTTTT.

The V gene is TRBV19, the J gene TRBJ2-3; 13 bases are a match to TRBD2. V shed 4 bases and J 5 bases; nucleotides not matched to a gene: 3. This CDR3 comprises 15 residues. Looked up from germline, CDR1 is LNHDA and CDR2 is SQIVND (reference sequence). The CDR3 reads CASSRLAGGIDTQYF. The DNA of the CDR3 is TGTGCCAGTAGTAGACTAGCGGGAGGTATAGATACGCAGTATTTT. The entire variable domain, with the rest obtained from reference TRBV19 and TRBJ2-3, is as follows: DGGITQSPKYLFRKEGQNVTLSCEQNLNHDAMYWYRQDPGQGLRLIYYSQIVNDFQKGDIAEGYSVSREKKESFPLTVTSAQKNPTAFYLCASSRLAGGIDTQYFGPGTRLTVL.

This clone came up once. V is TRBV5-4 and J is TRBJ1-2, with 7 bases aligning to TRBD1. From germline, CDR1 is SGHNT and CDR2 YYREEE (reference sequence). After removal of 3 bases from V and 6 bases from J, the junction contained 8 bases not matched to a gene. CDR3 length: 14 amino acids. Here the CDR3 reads CASSSTTGVHGYTF. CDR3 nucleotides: TGTGCCAGCAGCTCCACTACAGGGGTACATGGCTACACCTTC.

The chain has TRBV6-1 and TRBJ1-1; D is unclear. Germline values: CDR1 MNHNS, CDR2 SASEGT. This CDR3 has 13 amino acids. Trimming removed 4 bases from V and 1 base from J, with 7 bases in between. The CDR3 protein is CASSVGENTEAFF. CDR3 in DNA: TGTGCCAGCAGTGTGGGCGAGAACACTGAAGCTTTCTTT.

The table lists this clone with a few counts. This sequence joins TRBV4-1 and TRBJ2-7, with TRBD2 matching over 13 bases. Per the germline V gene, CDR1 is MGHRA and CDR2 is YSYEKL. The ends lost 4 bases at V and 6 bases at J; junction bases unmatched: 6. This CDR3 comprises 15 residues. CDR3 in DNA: TGCGCCAGCAGCCCGCTGGGGACTAGCGGGACCGAGCAGTACTTC. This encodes CASSPLGTSGTEQYF.

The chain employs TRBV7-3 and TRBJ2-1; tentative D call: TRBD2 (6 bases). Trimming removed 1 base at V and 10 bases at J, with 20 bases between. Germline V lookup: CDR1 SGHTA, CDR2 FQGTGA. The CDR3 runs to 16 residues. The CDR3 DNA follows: TGTGCCAGCAGCTTAAATGGCGGGGCACTACTGGGAGAGCAGTTCTTC. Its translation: CASSLNGGALLGEQFF.

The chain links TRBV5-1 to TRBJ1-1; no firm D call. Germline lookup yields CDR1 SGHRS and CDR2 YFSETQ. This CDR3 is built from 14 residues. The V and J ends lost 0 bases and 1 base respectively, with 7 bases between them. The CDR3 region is CASSLGGKNTEAFF. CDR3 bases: TGCGCCAGCAGCTTGGGAGGTAAGAACACTGAAGCTTTCTTT.

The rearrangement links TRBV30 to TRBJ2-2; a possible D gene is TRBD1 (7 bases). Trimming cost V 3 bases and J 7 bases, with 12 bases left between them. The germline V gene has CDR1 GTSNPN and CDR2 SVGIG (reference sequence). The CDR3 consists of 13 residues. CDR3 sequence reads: CAWRSGGYGELFF. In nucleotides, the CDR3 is TGTGCCTGGAGGTCAGGGGGGTACGGGGAGCTGTTTTTT.

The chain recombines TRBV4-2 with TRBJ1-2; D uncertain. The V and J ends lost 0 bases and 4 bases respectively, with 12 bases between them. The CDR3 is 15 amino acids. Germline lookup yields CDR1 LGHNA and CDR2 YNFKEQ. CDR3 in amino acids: CASSQDSGLGYGYTF. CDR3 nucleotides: TGTGCCAGCAGCCAAGATTCAGGTTTGGGCTATGGCTACACCTTC.

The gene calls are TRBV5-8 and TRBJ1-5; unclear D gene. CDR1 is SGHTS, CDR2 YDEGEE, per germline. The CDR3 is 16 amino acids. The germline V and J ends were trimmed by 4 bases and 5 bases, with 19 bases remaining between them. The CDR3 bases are TGTGCCAGCAGCCTCCAAGCCGTCCCCTCGGATCAGCCCCAGCATTTT. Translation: CASSLQAVPSDQPQHF.

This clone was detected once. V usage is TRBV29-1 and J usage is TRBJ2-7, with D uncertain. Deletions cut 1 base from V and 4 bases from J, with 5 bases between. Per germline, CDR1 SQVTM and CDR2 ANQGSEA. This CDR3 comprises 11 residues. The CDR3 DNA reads TGCAGCGTTGAAGTCAGTTACGAGCAGTACTTC. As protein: CSVEVSYEQYF.

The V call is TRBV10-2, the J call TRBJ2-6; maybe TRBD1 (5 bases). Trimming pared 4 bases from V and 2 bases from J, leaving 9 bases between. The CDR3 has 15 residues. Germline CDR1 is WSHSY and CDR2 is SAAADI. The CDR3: CASSGTLAGANVLTF. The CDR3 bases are TGCGCCAGCAGTGGGACACTTGCTGGGGCCAACGTCCTGACTTTC.

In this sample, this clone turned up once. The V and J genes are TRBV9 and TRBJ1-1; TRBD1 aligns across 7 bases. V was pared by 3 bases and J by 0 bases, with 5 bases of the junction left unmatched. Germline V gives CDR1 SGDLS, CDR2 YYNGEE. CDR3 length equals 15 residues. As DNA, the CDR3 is TGTGCCAGCAGCGCACGGACAGGTATGAACACTGAAGCTTTCTTT. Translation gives CASSARTGMNTEAFF.

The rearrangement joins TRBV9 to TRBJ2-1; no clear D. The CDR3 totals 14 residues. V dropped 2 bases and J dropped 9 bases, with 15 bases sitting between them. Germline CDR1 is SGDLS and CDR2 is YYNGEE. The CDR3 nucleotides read TGTGCCAGCAGCGTTCTGTCTCTAGGCCGTGAGCAGTTCTTC. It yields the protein CASSVLSLGREQFF. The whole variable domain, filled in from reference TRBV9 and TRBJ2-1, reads DSGVTQTPKHLITATGQRVTLRCSPRSGDLSVYWYQQSLDQGLQFLIQYYNGEERAKGNILERFSAQQFPDLHSELNLSSLELGDSALYFCASSVLSLGREQFFGPGTRLTVL.

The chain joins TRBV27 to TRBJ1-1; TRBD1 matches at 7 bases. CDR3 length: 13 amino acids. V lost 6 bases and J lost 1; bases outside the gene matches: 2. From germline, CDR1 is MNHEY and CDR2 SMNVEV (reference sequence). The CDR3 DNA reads TGTGCCAGCAGGAACAGGGGGAACACTGAAGCTTTCTTT. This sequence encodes CASRNRGNTEAFF.

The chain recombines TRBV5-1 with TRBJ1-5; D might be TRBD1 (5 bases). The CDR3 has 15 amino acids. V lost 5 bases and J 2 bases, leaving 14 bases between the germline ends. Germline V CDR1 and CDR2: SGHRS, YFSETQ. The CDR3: CASRVGGSGNQPQHF. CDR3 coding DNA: TGCGCCAGCAGGGTCGGGGGGTCTGGCAATCAGCCCCAGCATTTT.

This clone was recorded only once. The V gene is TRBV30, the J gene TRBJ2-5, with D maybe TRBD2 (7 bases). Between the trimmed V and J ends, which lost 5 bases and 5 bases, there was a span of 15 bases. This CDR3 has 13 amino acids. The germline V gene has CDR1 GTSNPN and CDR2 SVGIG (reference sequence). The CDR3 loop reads CAWVYREGETQYF. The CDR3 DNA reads TGTGCCTGGGTTTACAGGGAGGGGGAGACCCAGTACTTC.

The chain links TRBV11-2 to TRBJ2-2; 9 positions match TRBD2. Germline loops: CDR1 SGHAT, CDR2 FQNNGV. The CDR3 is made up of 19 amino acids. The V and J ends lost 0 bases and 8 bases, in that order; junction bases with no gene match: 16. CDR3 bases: TGTGCCAGCAGCTTAGATCCCGCCTTGGTTGCGGGAGGGCGGGGGGAGCTGTTTTTT. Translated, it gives CASSLDPALVAGGRGELFF.

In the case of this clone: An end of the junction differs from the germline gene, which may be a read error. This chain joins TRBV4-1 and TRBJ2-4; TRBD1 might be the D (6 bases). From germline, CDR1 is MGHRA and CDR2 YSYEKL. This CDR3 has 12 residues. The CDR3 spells CASSQEGTPADF. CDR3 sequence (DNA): TGCGCCAGCAGCCAAGAGGGGACACCAGCGGACTTC.